This entry lists 22 T cell receptor beta chains sequenced from one sample in a study of control samples from healthy donors and cancer patients. Using immunoSEQ multiplex PCR, the repertoire was profiled, and TCRdb retains in-frame clones only, with some absent. The sample lists about 130,000 clones, approximately 92% occurring once. Sequencing was carried out using PBMCs. The receptors here all came from a man aged 80 or over with head and neck cancer.

The J gene is TRBJ1-4, the V gene TRBV10-3; 8 bases fit TRBD1. The junction had 8 bases not matched to a gene; V was cut back by 7 bases and J by 4 bases. Germline V gives CDR1 ENHRY, CDR2 SYGVKD. This CDR3 is 15 amino acids long. For the CDR3, the DNA is TGTGCCATCAAACCAGGGGGCGAGGGTAATGAAAAACTGTTTTTT. Translating it yields CAIKPGGEGNEKLFF.

The chain joins TRBV30 to TRBJ2-6, with a possible D match to TRBD2 (6 bases). Deletions cut 3 bases from V and 2 bases from J, with 17 bases between. The CDR3 loop spans 17 amino acids. In germline, CDR1 is GTSNPN, CDR2 SVGIG (reference sequence). CDR3: CAWRVSGNVAGANVLTF. DNA of the CDR3: TGTGCCTGGAGGGTTAGCGGCAACGTAGCTGGGGCCAACGTCCTGACTTTC.

The rearrangement joins TRBV5-8 to TRBJ1-2; 7 nucleotides agree with TRBD1. The CDR3 consists of 16 residues. Trimming removed 4 bases from V and 3 bases from J; junction bases left unmatched: 12. The germline gives CDR1 SGHTS, CDR2 YDEGEE. The CDR3 region has the DNA TGTGCCAGCAGCCCGAAAATGACAGGGTTAGACTATGGCTACACCTTC. This translates into CASSPKMTGLDYGYTF.

CDR3 bases: TGTGCCGGGGGGTCCTCCTCGAATGAGCAGTTCTTC. Translating it yields CAGGSSSNEQFF. The chain combines TRBV12-3 or TRBV12-4 with TRBJ2-1; TRBD2 is a possible D gene (6 bases). The CDR3 loop spans 12 amino acids. Deletions cut 11 bases from V and 7 bases from J, with 15 bases between.

The chain couples TRBV5-4 to TRBJ1-6, with a weak D call TRBD1 (5 bases). The CDR3 loop spans 15 amino acids. Trimming stripped 0 bases from V and 9 bases from J, with 13 bases between. Per the germline V gene, CDR1 is SGHNT and CDR2 is YYREEE (reference sequence). The CDR3 DNA sequence: TGTGCCAGCAGCTTGGCCAATGGGGGTGGTTCACCCCTCCACTTT. It encodes CASSLANGGGSPLHF.

V usage is TRBV30 and J usage is TRBJ1-6; 10 bases map to TRBD1. The CDR3 is 14 residues long. The germline V gene encodes CDR1 GTSNPN and CDR2 SVGIG (reference sequence). J was trimmed by 8 bases and V by 2 bases; bases with no gene match: 3. CDR3 nucleotide sequence: TGTGCCTGGAGTCGACAGGGGGCATATTCACCCCTCCACTTT. It encodes CAWSRQGAYSPLHF.

The chain recombines TRBV6-5 with TRBJ1-2, with unresolved D. The germline gives CDR1 MNHEY, CDR2 SVGAGI. The CDR3 is 13 residues long. Trimming shortened V by 6 bases and J by 0 bases, and 8 bases separated the two germline ends. CDR3 sequence (DNA): TGTGCCAGCAGAACGACTACTAACTATGGCTACACCTTC. Its translation is CASRTTTNYGYTF.

This clone showed up just once. The chain recombines TRBV11-2 with TRBJ1-4; TRBD1 is a possible D gene (5 bases). V lost 5 bases and J 5 bases, leaving 12 bases between the germline ends. This CDR3 contains 14 residues. Germline CDR1 and CDR2: SGHAT and FQNNGV. CDR3 in DNA: TGTGCCAGCAGCACTTGGGGCTGGAATGAAAAACTGTTTTTT. It translates to CASSTWGWNEKLFF.

J is TRBJ1-6 and V is TRBV20-1; the D is unclear. The germline CDR1 and CDR2 sequences are DFQATT and SNEGSKA (reference sequence). V was cut by 3 bases and J by 6 bases, with 12 bases left in between. The CDR3 consists of 14 residues. DNA of the CDR3: TGCAGTGCTAGTTCCGGGGTCTCTAATTCACCCCTCCACTTT. Protein: CSASSGVSNSPLHF.

Notes on this clone: This same CDR3 is encoded by further DNA sequences in the sample. The gene calls are TRBV6-5 and TRBJ2-5; D not resolved. From germline, CDR1 is MNHEY and CDR2 SVGAGI. V lost 6 bases, J lost 2 bases, and 4 bases lay in between. There are 11 residues in the CDR3. CDR3 DNA: TGTGCCAGCAGCTATCAAGAGACCCAGTACTTC. This codes for CASSYQETQYF.

In nucleotides, the CDR3 is TGTGCCAGCATAGATCCCTACGAGCAGTACTTC. The encoded protein is CASIDPYEQYF. The rearrangement joins TRBV2 to TRBJ2-7; D uncertain. CDR1 is SNHLY, CDR2 FYNNEI, per germline. The CDR3 totals 11 residues. The V end lost 7 bases, the J end lost 2 bases, and 6 bases lay between the germline ends. Variable domain in full (rest from reference TRBV2 and TRBJ2-7): EPEVTQTPSHQVTQMGQEVILRCVPISNHLYFYWYRQILGQKVEFLVSFYNNEISEKSEIFDDQFSVERPDGSNFTLKIRSTKLEDSAMYFCASIDPYEQYFGPGTRLTVT.

V is TRBV21-1 and J is TRBJ2-3; TRBD2, as called in the table, went unchecked against the DNA. TRBV21-1 is noted as a pseudogene. This CDR3 spans 16 amino acids. For the CDR3, the DNA is TGTGCCAGCAGCAAAGGGGGGGGGTCGGCCACAGATACGCAGTATTTT. This gives the protein CASSKGGGSATDTQYF.

The chain has TRBV9 and TRBJ2-7; D possibly matches TRBD1 or TRBD2 (6 bases each). The CDR3 spans 15 residues. CDR1 is SGDLS and CDR2 is YYNGEE in the germline V gene. V lost 0 bases, J lost 2 bases, and 12 bases lay in between. The CDR3 region is CASSVEGGGTYEQYF. In nucleotides, the CDR3 is TGTGCCAGCAGCGTAGAAGGAGGGGGTACCTACGAGCAGTACTTC.

The sample holds one count of this clone. The CDR3 coding sequence is TGTGCCAGCAGCTCTCCCCCGGATAGTCTAGCCAAAAACATTCAGTACTTC. This codes for CASSSPPDSLAKNIQYF. The chain is built from TRBV7-8 and TRBJ2-4, with no clear D. This CDR3 is 17 amino acids long. Trimming shortened V by 4 bases and J by 0 bases, and 16 bases separated the two germline ends. The germline V gene encodes CDR1 SGHVS and CDR2 FQNEAQ.

The chain employs TRBV29-1 and TRBJ2-5; 8 positions agree with TRBD1. This CDR3 has 13 residues. From germline, CDR1 is SQVTM and CDR2 ANQGSEA. The trim removed 7 bases at V and 4 bases at J, leaving 8 bases unmatched. The CDR3, as DNA: TGCAGCGCCAGATCCACAGGGGGAGAGACCCAGTACTTC. This encodes CSARSTGGETQYF.

V gene TRBV7-2 combines with J gene TRBJ1-4, with no clear D. Deletions cut 0 bases from V and 7 bases from J, with 9 bases between. The CDR3 covers 14 residues. The V gene's germline CDR1 is SGHTA and CDR2 FQGNSA. Written as DNA, the CDR3 is TGTGCCAGCAGCTTAGCAGCAACGAGTGAAAAACTGTTTTTT. Translating gives CASSLAATSEKLFF.

The chain joins TRBV2 to TRBJ1-6, with a tentative D call TRBD1 (6 bases). The CDR3 is 18 residues long. Germline V gene sequence: CDR1 SNHLY, CDR2 FYNNEI. The V gene lost 4 bases and the J gene lost 9 bases, with 25 bases spanning the gap. As DNA, the CDR3 is TGTGCCAGCAGTGGGGGGCTCGACCGAGTCCGAGGGGGTTCACCCCTCCACTTT. This gives the protein CASSGGLDRVRGGSPLHF.

V usage is TRBV10-3 and J usage is TRBJ1-3, with 7 bases that match TRBD1. V lost 2 bases to trimming and J lost 0 bases; unmatched junction nucleotides: 10. CDR3 length equals 18 residues. The V gene's germline CDR1 is ENHRY and CDR2 SYGVKD. The CDR3 loop reads CAISEAWHRGPSGNTIYF. The CDR3 DNA is TGTGCCATCAGTGAGGCGTGGCACAGGGGCCCCTCTGGAAACACCATATATTTT.

The J gene is TRBJ1-2, the V gene TRBV7-8; TRBD1 aligns across 7 bases. CDR1 and CDR2 (germline): SGHVS, FQNEAQ. There are 14 residues in the CDR3. J gave up 6 bases and V 5 bases, and 9 bases lay outside the gene matches. The CDR3 DNA is TGTGCCAGCAGCCCGGACAGGCCCCCCCATGGCTACACCTTC. Its translation: CASSPDRPPHGYTF. Full variable domain (outside the CDR3, taken from reference TRBV7-8 and TRBJ1-2): GAGVSQSPRYKVAKRGQDVALRCDPISGHVSLFWYQQALGQGPEFLTYFQNEAQLDKSGLPSDRFFAERPEGSVSTLKIQRTQQEDSAVYLCASSPDRPPHGYTFGSGTRLTVV.

The rearrangement joins TRBV6-5 to TRBJ1-3; 7 bases are a match to TRBD1. The CDR3 is 13 residues long. Germline CDR1 reads MNHEY; CDR2 reads SVGAGI. V lost 10 bases, J lost 2 bases, and 5 bases stayed unmatched. The CDR3 DNA reads as TGTGCCACTCAGGGGACAGCTGGAAACACCATATATTTT. It codes for CATQGTAGNTIYF.

The CDR3 protein is CASSLEGQVYEQYF. The CDR3 DNA is TGCGCCAGCAGCTTGGAGGGACAGGTGTACGAGCAGTACTTC. The chain uses TRBV5-1 and TRBJ2-7; 8 bases line up with TRBD1. The germline V gene has CDR1 SGHRS and CDR2 YFSETQ. V lost 0 bases to trimming and J lost 4 bases; unmatched junction nucleotides: 3. CDR3 length equals 14 residues.

The chain carries TRBV6-1 and TRBJ1-6, with D perhaps TRBD1 (6 bases). The V gene lost 0 bases and the J gene lost 10 bases, with 16 bases spanning the gap. CDR1 MNHNS and CDR2 SASEGT come from the germline V gene. The CDR3 sequence is 16 residues long. This CDR3 reads CASSEAAGALRSPLHF. CDR3 in DNA: TGTGCCAGCAGTGAAGCAGCAGGGGCCCTTAGGTCACCCCTCCACTTT.